The entry that follows covers one T cell receptor beta chain sequence. This specimen belongs to a study of technical replicates of blood from a few donors. The CDR3 has 16 residues. V dropped 7 bases and J dropped 3; count of bases not matched to a gene: 13. Germline-derived CDR1 and CDR2 are MDHEN and SYDVKM. Sequencing was performed with immunoSEQ multiplex PCR; in TCRdb, only in-frame clones are kept and a portion is missing. The table shows just under 45,000 clones, with approximately 96% occurring only once. The chain links TRBV28 to TRBJ2-7; 9 bases are a match to TRBD1. This TCR derives from a human donor in good health. The sequenced material came from T cells isolated from PBMCs. The CDR3 sequence is CASMHESGTGYYEQYF. The DNA of the CDR3 is TGTGCCAGCATGCACGAATCCGGGACAGGGTACTACGAGCAGTACTTC. The full variable domain, with the rest looked up from reference TRBV28 and TRBJ2-7, is DVKVTQSSRYLVKRTGEKVFLECVQDMDHENMFWYRQDPGLGLRLIYFSYDVKMKEKGDIPEGYSVSREKKERFSLILESASTNQTSMYLCASMHESGTGYYEQYFGPGTRLTVT.